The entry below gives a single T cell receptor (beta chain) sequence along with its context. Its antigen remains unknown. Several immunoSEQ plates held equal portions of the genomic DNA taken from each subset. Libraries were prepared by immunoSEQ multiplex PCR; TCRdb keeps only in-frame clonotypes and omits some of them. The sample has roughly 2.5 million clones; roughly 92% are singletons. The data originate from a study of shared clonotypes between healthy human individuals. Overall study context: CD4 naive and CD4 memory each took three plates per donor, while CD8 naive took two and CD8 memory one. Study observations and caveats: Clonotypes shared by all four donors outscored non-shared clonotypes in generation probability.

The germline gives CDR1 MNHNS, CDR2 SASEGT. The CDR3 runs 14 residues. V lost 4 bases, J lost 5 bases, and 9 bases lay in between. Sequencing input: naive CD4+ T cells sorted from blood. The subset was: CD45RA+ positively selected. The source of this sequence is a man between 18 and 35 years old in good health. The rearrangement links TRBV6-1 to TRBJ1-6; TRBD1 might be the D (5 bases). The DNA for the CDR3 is TGTGCCAGCAGTGGAGGGACTCATAATTCACCCCTCCACTTT. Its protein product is CASSGGTHNSPLHF.